Presented here are 9 T cell receptor beta chains from one specimen sequenced in a study of shared clonotypes between healthy human individuals. TCRdb keeps only in-frame clones here, not all; method: immunoSEQ multiplex PCR. Altogether more than 1.2 million clones are present, around 98.5% being singletons, with the ten largest covering approximately 0.4%. The sequencing input was naive CD4+ T cells sorted from blood. Noted subset: CD45RA+ positively selected. The receptors derive from a man between 25 and 39 years old in good health.

V is TRBV29-1 and J is TRBJ2-1, with unresolved D. Germline CDR1 is SQVTM and CDR2 is ANQGSEA. The CDR3 length is 15 residues. In nucleotides, the CDR3 is TGCAGTGCCTTGGGCCAGGTGCGCGCCTACAATGAGCAGTTCTTC. As protein: CSALGQVRAYNEQFF.

This chain connects TRBV5-1 to TRBJ2-7; a weak D match, TRBD2 (6 bases). V was pared by 3 bases and J by 3 bases, with 13 bases between. The CDR3 consists of 14 residues. Germline-derived CDR1 and CDR2 are SGHRS and YFSETQ. In nucleotides, the CDR3 is TGCGCCAGCAGCTACACGCTCGGGGGCTACGAGCAGTACTTC. Translated, it gives CASSYTLGGYEQYF.

This chain links TRBV7-9 with TRBJ2-2; D may be TRBD1 (6 bases). V was pared by 4 bases and J by 4 bases, with 13 bases between. From germline, CDR1 is SEHNR and CDR2 FQNEAQ (reference sequence). CDR3 length equals 15 residues. This chain's CDR3 is CASSYRDRTTGELFF. In DNA, the CDR3 is TGTGCCAGCAGCTACAGGGATCGGACCACCGGGGAGCTGTTTTTT.

The chain has TRBV7-3 and TRBJ2-1; 11 bases line up with TRBD2. CDR3 length equals 15 residues. CDR1 and CDR2 from the germline V gene are SGHTA and FQGTGA. The junction had 4 bases not matched to a gene; V was cut back by 5 bases and J by 4 bases. The DNA for the CDR3 is TGTGCCAGCAGCCCCCGACTAGCGGGGTACAATGAGCAGTTCTTC. Amino acid sequence: CASSPRLAGYNEQFF.

The rearrangement links TRBV27 to TRBJ2-2, with 10 bases matching TRBD2. Germline lookup yields CDR1 MNHEY and CDR2 SMNVEV (reference sequence). The V segment lost 1 base and the J segment 3 bases; nucleotides outside the gene matches: 2. CDR3 length: 16 amino acids. The CDR3 is CASSLFGLADTGELFF. The CDR3, as DNA: TGTGCCAGCAGTTTATTCGGACTAGCGGACACCGGGGAGCTGTTTTTT.

The chain combines TRBV9 with TRBJ2-2; D unresolved. V was trimmed by 2 bases and J by 6 bases, leaving 11 bases between them. Germline assignment: CDR1 SGDLS and CDR2 YYNGEE. The CDR3 consists of 14 residues. The CDR3 nucleotides are TGTGCCAGCAGCGTGGCTGCTTTGGCCGGGGAGCTGTTTTTT. Translated: CASSVAALAGELFF.

CDR3 nucleotides: TGTGCCAGCAGTCCACAATCCGGGACAGGGGAGGAAGCTTTCTTT. Its protein product is CASSPQSGTGEEAFF. The chain carries TRBV27 and TRBJ1-1; TRBD1 agrees at 10 bases. Trimming cost V 5 bases and J 8 bases; bases outside gene matches: 11. The CDR3 is made up of 15 amino acids. Germline CDR1 reads MNHEY; CDR2 reads SMNVEV (reference sequence).

This clone was seen a single time. The V call is TRBV28, the J call TRBJ2-1; no firm D call. CDR3 length: 12 amino acids. The V gene lost 7 bases and the J gene lost 7 bases, with 11 bases spanning the gap. Per the germline V gene, CDR1 is MDHEN and CDR2 is SYDVKM. The CDR3 nucleotides are TGTGCCAGCACCCTATACGGTAATGAGCAGTTCTTC. Its translation: CASTLYGNEQFF.

J is TRBJ2-1 and V is TRBV6-4; the match to TRBD2 covers 10 bases. Trimming cost V 6 bases and J 1 base; bases outside gene matches: 3. This CDR3 comprises 15 residues. Looked up from germline, CDR1 is MRHNA and CDR2 is SNTAGT. CDR3 in DNA: TGTGCCAGCAGCCTACTAGCGGGGTCCTACAATGAGCAGTTCTTC. Its translation: CASSLLAGSYNEQFF.